The 21 T cell receptor beta chains presented below share a single source sample, sequenced in a study of T-cell reconstitution after alpha-beta-depleted transplantation in children. Unique molecular identifiers featured in how the TCRbeta library was prepared. TCRdb itself ran the PCR reads through MiXCR, one entry per CDR3 protein. The repertoire holds almost 250,000 distinct CDR3 sequences, with more than 20% as singletons. The sequencing used PBMCs, collected before TCRalphabeta/CD19-depleted stem cell transplant. All receptors come from a girl aged 2 to 9 with Fanconi anemia, due to receive a stem cell transplant.

This clonotype came up a few times. The chain employs TRBV20-1 and TRBJ2-7, with 7 bases aligning to TRBD2. The CDR3 covers 15 residues. The germline V gene has CDR1 DFQATT and CDR2 SNEGSKA (reference sequence). The CDR3: CSPSGSHLSSYEQYF. The CDR3 bases are TGCAGCCCTAGCGGATCCCATCTATCTTCCTACGAGCAGTACTTC.

This clonotype was observed at least ten times. V usage is TRBV5-1 and J usage is TRBJ2-5, with D perhaps assigned TRBD1 or TRBD2 (5 bases each). The length of the CDR3 is 11 residues. Trimming stripped 4 bases from V and 5 bases from J, with 6 bases between. CDR1 and CDR2 (germline): SGHRS, YFSETQ. For the CDR3, the DNA is TGCGCCAGCAGCGAGGGGGAGACCCAGTACTTC. Translated: CASSEGETQYF.

The chain carries TRBV29-1 and TRBJ2-7, with 7 nucleotides matching TRBD1. Trimming took 5 bases from V and 4 from J; bases not matched to a gene: 11. This CDR3 has 14 residues. The germline V gene encodes CDR1 SQVTM and CDR2 ANQGSEA. CDR3 sequence (DNA): TGCAGCGTTCTGGGACAGCACACCGGGTACGAGCAGTACTTC. Translation: CSVLGQHTGYEQYF.

There are many counts of this clonotype. The genes are TRBV11-2 and TRBJ2-5; tentatively, D is TRBD2 (5 bases). V lost 0 bases to trimming and J lost 7 bases, with 12 bases between them. The CDR3 loop spans 14 amino acids. Germline V gene lookup returns CDR1 SGHAT and CDR2 FQNNGV. CDR3 DNA: TGTGCCAGCAGCTTAGAAGGACTCTTAGGGACCCAGTACTTC. This codes for CASSLEGLLGTQYF. Full variable domain (outside the CDR3, taken from reference TRBV11-2 and TRBJ2-5): EAGVAQSPRYKIIEKRQSVAFWCNPISGHATLYWYQQILGQGPKLLIQFQNNGVVDDSQLPKDRFSAERLKGVDSTLKIQPAKLEDSAVYLCASSLEGLLGTQYFGPGTRLLVL.

This chain joins TRBV5-1 and TRBJ2-1, with 12 bases aligning to TRBD2. Germline V gene data show CDR1 as SGHRS and CDR2 as YFSETQ. The V segment lost 3 bases and the J segment 4 bases; nucleotides outside the gene matches: 8. The CDR3 sequence is 17 residues long. CDR3 sequence: CASSSATGTSGYNEQFF. The CDR3 nucleotides are TGCGCCAGCAGCTCGGCGACCGGGACTAGCGGGTACAATGAGCAGTTCTTC.

V usage is TRBV6-5 and J usage is TRBJ2-6, with D unresolved. Germline CDR1 is MNHEY and CDR2 is SVGAGI. This CDR3 comprises 15 residues. Trimming removed 3 bases from V and 0 bases from J, with 6 bases in between. The CDR3 coding sequence is TGTGCCAGCAGTTATCTTCACTCTGGGGCCAACGTCCTGACTTTC. Translation gives CASSYLHSGANVLTF.

This clonotype came up many times. The V call is TRBV29-1, the J call TRBJ2-5; TRBD1 or TRBD2 may be the D gene (6 bases each). The V end lost 3 bases, the J end lost 4 bases, and 12 bases lay between the germline ends. The CDR3 extends over 13 amino acids. Germline values: CDR1 SQVTM, CDR2 ANQGSEA. This chain's CDR3 is CSVDLQGGETQYF. CDR3 bases: TGCAGCGTTGACCTACAGGGAGGAGAGACCCAGTACTTC.

The table lists this clonotype with many counts. This chain uses TRBV30 with TRBJ2-1; 10 nucleotides match TRBD1. Germline CDR1 reads GTSNPN; CDR2 reads SVGIG (reference sequence). J was trimmed by 2 bases and V by 0 bases; bases with no gene match: 7. This CDR3 has 17 amino acids. The CDR3 is CAWSVPGDRGTYNEQFF. In DNA, the CDR3 is TGTGCCTGGAGTGTACCAGGGGACAGGGGCACCTACAATGAGCAGTTCTTC.

This clonotype was seen repeatedly, ten times or more. The chain employs TRBV9 and TRBJ2-7; 11 nucleotides align to TRBD1. CDR1 SGDLS and CDR2 YYNGEE come from the germline V gene. The CDR3 covers 15 residues. Unmatched junction bases numbered 4, after V lost 4 bases and J lost 1 base. The CDR3 here is CASSKGQGDSYEQYF. CDR3 nucleotides: TGTGCCAGCAGCAAGGGACAGGGGGATTCCTACGAGCAGTACTTC. The full variable domain, in which reference TRBV9 and TRBJ2-7 provide the parts outside the CDR3, is DSGVTQTPKHLITATGQRVTLRCSPRSGDLSVYWYQQSLDQGLQFLIQYYNGEERAKGNILERFSAQQFPDLHSELNLSSLELGDSALYFCASSKGQGDSYEQYFGPGTRLTVT.

This clonotype appeared a few times. The V gene is TRBV7-8, the J gene TRBJ2-7; 9 bases match TRBD2. After removal of 5 bases from V and 2 bases from J, the junction contained 7 bases not matched to a gene. CDR1 is SGHVS and CDR2 is FQNEAQ in the germline V gene. The CDR3 consists of 15 residues. The CDR3 sequence: CASSKPSGRTYEQYF. The DNA for the CDR3 is TGTGCCAGCAGCAAACCAAGCGGGAGGACCTACGAGCAGTACTTC.

The V call is TRBV6-5, the J call TRBJ1-2, with D perhaps TRBD1 (5 bases). V was shortened by 5 bases and J by 4 bases, with 5 bases between the two germline ends. CDR1 is MNHEY, CDR2 SVGAGI, per germline. This CDR3 has 11 amino acids. The CDR3 is CASSDSYGYTF. CDR3 nucleotide sequence: TGTGCCAGCAGTGACAGCTATGGCTACACCTTC.

V and J are TRBV5-1 and TRBJ2-3; 9 bases fit TRBD2. The trim removed 2 bases at V and 4 bases at J, leaving 5 bases unmatched. CDR3 size: 15 residues. Germline CDR1 reads SGHRS; CDR2 reads YFSETQ. This CDR3 reads CASSLNVAGADTQYF. For the CDR3, the DNA is TGCGCCAGCAGCTTAAACGTAGCGGGGGCAGATACGCAGTATTTT.

The J gene is TRBJ2-7, the V gene TRBV29-1; D is undetermined. The CDR3 is made up of 14 amino acids. CDR1 is SQVTM and CDR2 is ANQGSEA in the germline V gene. Deletions cut 3 bases from V and 3 bases from J, with 15 bases between. CDR3 sequence (DNA): TGCAGCGTTGAGGGTGGAGTAGGAGACTACGAGCAGTACTTC. This encodes CSVEGGVGDYEQYF.

The CDR3: CAISEGRGYEQYF. In DNA, the CDR3 is TGTGCCATCAGTGAGGGGAGAGGGTACGAGCAGTACTTC. This chain links TRBV10-3 with TRBJ2-7, with D perhaps matching TRBD2 (5 bases). The CDR3 loop spans 13 amino acids. Trimming took off 2 bases at V and 4 bases at J, with 9 bases between the two ends. The germline CDR1 and CDR2 sequences are ENHRY and SYGVKD.

This clonotype was counted between two and nine times. This chain joins TRBV30 and TRBJ2-3; D unclear. V dropped 3 bases and J dropped 4 bases, with 11 bases sitting between them. The CDR3 sequence is 13 residues long. The germline CDR1 and CDR2 sequences are GTSNPN and SVGIG (reference sequence). The CDR3 loop reads CAWRPVLADTQYF. The CDR3 nucleotides are TGTGCCTGGAGACCGGTACTGGCAGATACGCAGTATTTT.

This clonotype was counted between two and nine times. J is TRBJ2-1 and V is TRBV29-1; D remains unclear. The CDR3 sequence is 16 residues long. V lost 5 bases to trimming and J lost 3 bases, with 20 bases between them. Germline V lookup: CDR1 SQVTM, CDR2 ANQGSEA. The CDR3 nucleotides read TGCAGCGTTCGAACGGGTCGACAACCTATCTACAATGAGCAGTTCTTC. It codes for CSVRTGRQPIYNEQFF.

V and J are TRBV10-3 and TRBJ2-5; 10 bases match TRBD1. Trimming at V came to 2 bases and at J to 6 bases, leaving 12 bases not matched to a gene. The CDR3 has 17 amino acids. Germline V gene sequence: CDR1 ENHRY, CDR2 SYGVKD. The CDR3 spells CAISETTPTGGRKTQYF. For the CDR3, the DNA is TGTGCCATCAGTGAGACTACCCCGACAGGGGGCAGGAAGACCCAGTACTTC.

To note about this clonotype: An end of the junction does not agree with germline; a read error may underlie this. The J gene is TRBJ2-5, the V gene TRBV20-1; 8 bases match TRBD2. Looked up from germline, CDR1 is DFQATT and CDR2 is SNEGSKA (reference sequence). CDR3 length equals 17 residues. CDR3 nucleotides: TGCTGTGCTAGAGATTCGGCGGGGGGATCCCTAGGAGAGACCCAGTACTTC. Residues: CCARDSAGGSLGETQYF.

The V and J genes are TRBV7-8 and TRBJ1-1; possibly TRBD1 for D (6 bases). Germline V CDR1 and CDR2: SGHVS, FQNEAQ. The CDR3 spans 15 residues. V lost 2 bases, J lost 0 bases, and 10 bases lay in between. CDR3 in DNA: TGTGCCAGCAGCTTAACAGGGTATATGAACACTGAAGCTTTCTTT. Translation: CASSLTGYMNTEAFF.

This chain joins TRBV28 and TRBJ2-3, with a weak D call TRBD2 (6 bases). Germline CDR1 MDHEN, CDR2 SYDVKM. The CDR3 consists of 19 residues. V lost 5 bases to trimming and J lost 3 bases, with 27 bases between them. CDR3 protein: CASSTSLLSTRGPTDTQYF. DNA for the CDR3: TGTGCCAGCAGTACCTCCCTTTTGTCTACGCGGGGCCCGACAGATACGCAGTATTTT.

This clonotype came up a few times. The chain has TRBV28 and TRBJ1-1; D uncertain. Trimming took 5 bases from V and 6 from J, leaving 7 bases between them. This CDR3 spans 11 amino acids. CDR1 and CDR2 (germline): MDHEN, SYDVKM. DNA for the CDR3: TGTGCCAGCAGTCGGGATTCTGAAGCTTTCTTT. Protein sequence: CASSRDSEAFF.